Following are 6 T cell receptor beta chains from one sample sequenced in a study of T-cell memory formation after mild COVID-19. A single record per CDR3 protein comes from TCRdb applying MiXCR to the 5' RACE reads. Of around 440,000 distinct CDR3 sequences listed, about 18% are singletons. Sequencing was performed on PBMCs or a T cell subset sorted from them (not recorded which). The receptor set was obtained from an adult woman who had mild COVID-19 (a few samples of this study predate the infection). Cell type and time point are not known.

This clonotype has a handful of counts. The V gene is TRBV2, the J gene TRBJ2-7; 7 positions match TRBD1. Looked up from germline, CDR1 is SNHLY and CDR2 is FYNNEI. The CDR3 contains 14 residues. Trimming cost V 2 bases and J 1 base; bases outside gene matches: 2. The CDR3 region has the DNA TGTGCCAGCAGTGAACAGGGACAGTCCTACGAGCAGTACTTC. Its translation: CASSEQGQSYEQYF.

The sample holds a few counts of this clonotype. V usage is TRBV20-1 and J usage is TRBJ1-2, with TRBD1 matching 9 bases. Germline-derived CDR1 and CDR2 are DFQATT and SNEGSKA (reference sequence). The V and J ends lost 3 bases and 4 bases, in that order; junction bases with no gene match: 9. The CDR3 runs 15 residues. The CDR3 is CSASSRQGVGYGYTF. In DNA, the CDR3 is TGCAGTGCTAGTAGTCGACAGGGGGTAGGCTATGGCTACACCTTC.

The V call is TRBV30, the J call TRBJ1-5; 7 nucleotides agree with TRBD1. The CDR3 covers 15 residues. V lost 0 bases to trimming and J lost 5 bases; unmatched junction nucleotides: 7. From germline, CDR1 is GTSNPN and CDR2 SVGIG (reference sequence). The CDR3, as DNA: TGTGCCTGGAGTGTACTTGACAGGGTCGATCAGCCCCAGCATTTT. Translated: CAWSVLDRVDQPQHF.

This clonotype turned up a few times. The chain employs TRBV29-1 and TRBJ2-7; 14 nucleotides agree with TRBD2. Germline V lookup: CDR1 SQVTM, CDR2 ANQGSEA. This CDR3 contains 13 residues. The trim removed 7 bases at V and 5 bases at J, leaving 4 bases unmatched. CDR3 sequence reads: CSAGTSGRDEQYF. In nucleotides, the CDR3 is TGCAGCGCGGGGACTAGCGGGAGAGACGAGCAGTACTTC.

This clonotype has only a few counts. The rearrangement links TRBV6-1 to TRBJ2-5; 7 bases are a match to TRBD1. V shed 4 bases, J shed 4 bases, and the junction held 6 bases outside the gene matches. CDR1 is MNHNS and CDR2 is SASEGT in the germline V gene. CDR3 length: 14 amino acids. The CDR3 here is CASSAQGFGETQYF. The CDR3 nucleotides are TGTGCCAGCAGTGCACAGGGGTTTGGAGAGACCCAGTACTTC.

V is TRBV30 and J is TRBJ2-1; D unclear. Germline CDR1 GTSNPN, CDR2 SVGIG (reference sequence). The germline V and J ends were trimmed by 4 bases and 5 bases, with 12 bases remaining between them. The CDR3 runs to 13 residues. CDR3 region: CAWTDEENNEQFF. The DNA of the CDR3 is TGTGCCTGGACCGACGAGGAGAACAATGAGCAGTTCTTC.